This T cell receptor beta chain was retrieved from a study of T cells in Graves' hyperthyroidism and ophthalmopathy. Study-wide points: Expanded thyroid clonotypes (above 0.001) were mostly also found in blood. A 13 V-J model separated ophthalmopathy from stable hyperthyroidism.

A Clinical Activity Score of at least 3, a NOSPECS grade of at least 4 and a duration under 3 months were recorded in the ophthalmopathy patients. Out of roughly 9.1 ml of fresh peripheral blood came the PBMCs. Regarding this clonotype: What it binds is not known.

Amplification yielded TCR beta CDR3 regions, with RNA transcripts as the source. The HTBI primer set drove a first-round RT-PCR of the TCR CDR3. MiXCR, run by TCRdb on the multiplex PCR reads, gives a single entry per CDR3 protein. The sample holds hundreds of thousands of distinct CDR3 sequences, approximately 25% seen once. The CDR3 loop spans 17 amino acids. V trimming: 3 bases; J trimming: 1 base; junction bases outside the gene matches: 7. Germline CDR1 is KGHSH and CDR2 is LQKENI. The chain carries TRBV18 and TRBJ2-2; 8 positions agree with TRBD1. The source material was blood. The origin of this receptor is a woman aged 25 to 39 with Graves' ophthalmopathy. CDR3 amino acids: CASSPYQGQVNTGELFF. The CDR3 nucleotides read TGTGCCAGCTCACCTTACCAGGGACAGGTGAACACCGGGGAGCTGTTTTTT.